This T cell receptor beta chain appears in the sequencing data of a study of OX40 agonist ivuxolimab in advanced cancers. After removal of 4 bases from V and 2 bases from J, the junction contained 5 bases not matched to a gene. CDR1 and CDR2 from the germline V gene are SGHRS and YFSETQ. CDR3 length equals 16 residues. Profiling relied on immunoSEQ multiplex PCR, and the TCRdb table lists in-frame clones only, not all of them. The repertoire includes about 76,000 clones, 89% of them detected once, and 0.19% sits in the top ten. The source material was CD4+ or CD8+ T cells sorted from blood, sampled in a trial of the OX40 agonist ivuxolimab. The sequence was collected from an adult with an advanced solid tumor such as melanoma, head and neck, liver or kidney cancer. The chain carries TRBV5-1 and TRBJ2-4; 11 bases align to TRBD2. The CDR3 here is CASSRGLADPKNIQYF. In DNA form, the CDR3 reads TGCGCCAGCAGCCGGGGACTAGCGGACCCCAAAAACATTCAGTACTTC.